The clone carrying this T cell receptor beta chain was picked up one time. The germline V gene has CDR1 SGHVS and CDR2 FQNEAQ. The CDR3 has 16 amino acids. The J segment lost 5 bases and the V segment lost 5 bases, leaving 8 bases of the junction unmatched. Clones were sequenced by immunoSEQ multiplex PCR, and TCRdb holds only the in-frame ones, with some missing. The profile shows under 350,000 clones, around 86% of them singletons. This record comes from a study of blood T cell repertoires in COVID-19. Background on the study: PBMCs, B-cell-depleted T cells, or T cells provided the cDNA or gDNA that made up the material.

The TCR originated in a woman younger than 30 who had recovered from COVID-19. The chain uses TRBV7-8 and TRBJ2-5, with TRBD2 matching 13 bases. Specimen: PBMCs or T cells enriched from blood (not recorded which). For the CDR3, the DNA is TGTGCCAGCAGCGTACTAGCGGGAGGGCCGTCGGAGACCCAGTACTTC. It is translated as CASSVLAGGPSETQYF.